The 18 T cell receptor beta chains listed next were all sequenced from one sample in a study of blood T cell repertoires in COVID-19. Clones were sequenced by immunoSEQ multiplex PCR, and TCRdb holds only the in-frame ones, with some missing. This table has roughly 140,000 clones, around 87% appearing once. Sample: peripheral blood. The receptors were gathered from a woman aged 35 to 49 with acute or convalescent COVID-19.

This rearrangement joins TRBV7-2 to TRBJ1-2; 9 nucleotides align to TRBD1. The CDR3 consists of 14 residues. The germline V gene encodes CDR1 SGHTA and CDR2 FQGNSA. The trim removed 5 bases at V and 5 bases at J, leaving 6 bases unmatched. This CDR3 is CASSQPTGGYGYTF. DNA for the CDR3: TGTGCCAGCAGCCAACCGACAGGGGGGTATGGCTACACCTTC. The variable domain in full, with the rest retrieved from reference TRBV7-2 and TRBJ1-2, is GAGVSQSPSNKVTEKGKDVELRCDPISGHTALYWYRQSLGQGLEFLIYFQGNSAPDKSGLPSDRFSAERTGGSVSTLTIQRTQQEDSAVYLCASSQPTGGYGYTFGSGTRLTVV.

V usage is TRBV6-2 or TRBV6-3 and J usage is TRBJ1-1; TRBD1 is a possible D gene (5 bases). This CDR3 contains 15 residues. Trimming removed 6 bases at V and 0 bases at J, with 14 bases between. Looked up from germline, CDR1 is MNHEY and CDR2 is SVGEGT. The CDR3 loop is CASSLRWGLNTEAFF. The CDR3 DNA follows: TGTGCCAGCAGCCTTAGGTGGGGCTTGAACACTGAAGCTTTCTTT.

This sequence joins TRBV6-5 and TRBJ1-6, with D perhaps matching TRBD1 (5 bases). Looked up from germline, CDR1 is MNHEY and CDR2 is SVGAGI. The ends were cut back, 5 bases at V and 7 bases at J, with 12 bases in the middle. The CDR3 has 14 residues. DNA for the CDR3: TGTGCCAGCAGTCCCCAGGGAGGCAATTCACCCCTCCACTTT. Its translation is CASSPQGGNSPLHF.

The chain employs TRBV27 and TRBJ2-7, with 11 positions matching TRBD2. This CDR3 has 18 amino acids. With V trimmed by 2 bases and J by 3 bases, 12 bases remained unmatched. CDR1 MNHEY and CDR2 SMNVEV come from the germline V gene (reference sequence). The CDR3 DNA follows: TGTGCCAGCAGTTTACCCGTCCATATAGCGGGAGGGCACTACGAGCAGTACTTC. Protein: CASSLPVHIAGGHYEQYF.

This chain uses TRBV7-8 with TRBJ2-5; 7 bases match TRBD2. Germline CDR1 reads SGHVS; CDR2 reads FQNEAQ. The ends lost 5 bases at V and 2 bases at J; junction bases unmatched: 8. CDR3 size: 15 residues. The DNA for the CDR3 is TGTGCCAGCAGCCCCGGTGGGGGGGGGCAAGAGACCCAGTACTTC. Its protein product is CASSPGGGGQETQYF. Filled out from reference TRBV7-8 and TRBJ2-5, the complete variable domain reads GAGVSQSPRYKVAKRGQDVALRCDPISGHVSLFWYQQALGQGPEFLTYFQNEAQLDKSGLPSDRFFAERPEGSVSTLKIQRTQQEDSAVYLCASSPGGGGQETQYFGPGTRLLVL.

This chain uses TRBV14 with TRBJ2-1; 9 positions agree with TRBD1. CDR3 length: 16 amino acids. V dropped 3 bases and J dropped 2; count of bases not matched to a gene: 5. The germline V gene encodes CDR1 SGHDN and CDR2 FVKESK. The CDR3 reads CASSHTGTGPYNEQFF. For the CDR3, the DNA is TGTGCCAGCAGCCACACCGGGACAGGGCCCTACAATGAGCAGTTCTTC.

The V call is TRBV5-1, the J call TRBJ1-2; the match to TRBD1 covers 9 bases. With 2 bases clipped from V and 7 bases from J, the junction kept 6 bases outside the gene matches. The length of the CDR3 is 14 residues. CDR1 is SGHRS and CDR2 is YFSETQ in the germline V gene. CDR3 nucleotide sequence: TGCGCCAGCAGCTTTATACAGGGGGCGGGTGGCTACACCTTC. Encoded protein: CASSFIQGAGGYTF.

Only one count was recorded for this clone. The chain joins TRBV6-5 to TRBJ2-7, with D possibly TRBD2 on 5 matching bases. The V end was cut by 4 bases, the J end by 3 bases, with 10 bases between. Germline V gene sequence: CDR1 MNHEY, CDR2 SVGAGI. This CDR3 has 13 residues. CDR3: CASSSSRGYEQYF. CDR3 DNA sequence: TGTGCCAGCAGTTCGAGCCGGGGCTACGAGCAGTACTTC.

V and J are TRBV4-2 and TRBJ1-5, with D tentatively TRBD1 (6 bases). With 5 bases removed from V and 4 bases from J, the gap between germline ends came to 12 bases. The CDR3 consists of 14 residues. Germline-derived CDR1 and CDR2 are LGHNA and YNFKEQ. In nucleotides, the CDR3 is TGTGCCAGCAGCGGAGGGGGACTAAATCAGCCCCAGCATTTT. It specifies CASSGGGLNQPQHF.

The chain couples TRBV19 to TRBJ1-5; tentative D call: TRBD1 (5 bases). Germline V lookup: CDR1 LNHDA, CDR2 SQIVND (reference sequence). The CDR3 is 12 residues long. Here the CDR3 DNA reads TGTGCGGGGGGGGATAGCAATCAGCCCCAGCATTTT. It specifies CAGGDSNQPQHF. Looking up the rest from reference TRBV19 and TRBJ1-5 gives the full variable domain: DGGITQSPKYLFRKEGQNVTLSCEQNLNHDAMYWYRQDPGQGLRLIYYSQIVNDFQKGDIAEGYSVSREKKESFPLTVTSAQKNPTAFYLCAGGDSNQPQHFGDGTRLSIL.

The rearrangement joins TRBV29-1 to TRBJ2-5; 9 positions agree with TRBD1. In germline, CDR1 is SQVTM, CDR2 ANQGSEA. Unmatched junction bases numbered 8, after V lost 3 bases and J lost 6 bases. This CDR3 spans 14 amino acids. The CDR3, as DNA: TGCAGCGTTGATGGGACAGGGAAGGGGAAGACCCAGTACTTC. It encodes CSVDGTGKGKTQYF.

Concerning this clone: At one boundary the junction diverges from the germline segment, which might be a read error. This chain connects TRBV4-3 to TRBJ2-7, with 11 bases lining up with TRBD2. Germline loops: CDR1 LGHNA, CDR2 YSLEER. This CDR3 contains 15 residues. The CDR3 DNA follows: TGCGCCAGCAGCCAAGAACTAGCGGGAGACTACGGGCAGTACTTC. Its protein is CASSQELAGDYGQYF.

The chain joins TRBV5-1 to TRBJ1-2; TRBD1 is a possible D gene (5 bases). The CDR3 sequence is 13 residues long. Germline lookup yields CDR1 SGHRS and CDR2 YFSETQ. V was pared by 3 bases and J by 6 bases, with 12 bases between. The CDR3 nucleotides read TGCGCCAGCAGCTCTTGGACGGGGGATGGCTACACCTTC. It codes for CASSSWTGDGYTF. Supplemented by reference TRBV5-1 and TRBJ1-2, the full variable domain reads KAGVTQTPRYLIKTRGQQVTLSCSPISGHRSVSWYQQTPGQGLQFLFEYFSETQRNKGNFPGRFSGRQFSNSRSEMNVSTLELGDSALYLCASSSWTGDGYTFGSGTRLTVV.

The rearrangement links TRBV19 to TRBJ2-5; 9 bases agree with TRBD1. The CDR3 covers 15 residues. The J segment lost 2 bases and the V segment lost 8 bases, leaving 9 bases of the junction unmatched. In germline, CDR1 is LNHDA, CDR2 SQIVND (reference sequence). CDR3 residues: CASVKRGTGQETQYF. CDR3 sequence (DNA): TGTGCCAGTGTCAAGAGGGGGACAGGGCAAGAGACCCAGTACTTC.

The CDR3 spells CASRNRQNIQYF. CDR3 DNA: TGTGCCAGCAGAAACAGACAAAACATTCAGTACTTC. The gene calls are TRBV2 and TRBJ2-4; D is unresolved. V lost 6 bases, J lost 5 bases, and 8 bases lay in between. CDR3 length equals 12 residues. Germline lookup yields CDR1 SNHLY and CDR2 FYNNEI.

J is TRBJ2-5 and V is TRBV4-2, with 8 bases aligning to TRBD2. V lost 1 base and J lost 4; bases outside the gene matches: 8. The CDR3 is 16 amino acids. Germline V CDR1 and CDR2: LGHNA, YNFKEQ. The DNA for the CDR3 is TGTGCCAGCAGCCAAGGGGGGAGCGGGAGCGCAGAGACCCAGTACTTC. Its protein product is CASSQGGSGSAETQYF.

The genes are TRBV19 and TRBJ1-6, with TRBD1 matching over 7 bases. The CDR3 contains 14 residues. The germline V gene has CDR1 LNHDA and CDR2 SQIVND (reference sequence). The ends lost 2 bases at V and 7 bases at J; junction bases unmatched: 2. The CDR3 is CASSIRGRNSPLHF. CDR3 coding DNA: TGTGCCAGTAGTATAAGGGGGCGGAATTCACCCCTCCACTTT.

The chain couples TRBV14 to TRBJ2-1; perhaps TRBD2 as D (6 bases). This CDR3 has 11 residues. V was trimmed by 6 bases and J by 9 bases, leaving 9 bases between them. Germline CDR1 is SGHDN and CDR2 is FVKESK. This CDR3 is CASRLGSEQFF. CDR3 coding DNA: TGTGCCAGCAGGCTCGGGAGTGAGCAGTTCTTC. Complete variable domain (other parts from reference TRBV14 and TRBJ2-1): EAGVTQFPSHSVIEKGQTVTLRCDPISGHDNLYWYRRVMGKEIKFLLHFVKESKQDESGMPNNRFLAERTGGTYSTLKVQPAELEDSGVYFCASRLGSEQFFGPGTRLTVL.